The clone carrying this TCR beta chain was observed once. Its specificity is unknown. Regarding treatment: around 19 received Ad26.COV2.S at low or high dose, single or two shots; 5 received placebo; per-sample allocation not given. Specimens were obtained on day 63 following the first vaccine or placebo injection. Participants' vaccine, an Ad26 vector, delivered Wuhan-strain SARS-CoV-2 spike. This sample was taken from a study of Ad26.COV2.S vaccination and SARS-CoV-2 variants. Overall study: Donor participated within the Ad26.COV2.S arm of the COV1001 trial.

TCRdb's table, derived via immunoSEQ multiplex PCR, lists solely in-frame clones and lacks some. The data contain approximately 240,000 clones, approximately 88% of them seen just once; the ten biggest clones take up roughly 10%. General study results and limits: Reported post-vaccination CD8+ and CD4+ T cell responses to spike showed substantial breadth.

This TCR was sampled from a person between 18 and 65 years old who received the Ad26.COV2.S COVID-19 vaccine or a placebo. The sequencing here drew on peripheral blood, taken in a trial of Ad26.COV2.S vaccine versus placebo.

CDR3: CAIREGVGLAVRETQYF. The DNA for the CDR3 is TGTGCCATCCGAGAAGGTGTTGGTCTAGCGGTAAGAGAGACCCAGTACTTC. The chain recombines TRBV10-3 with TRBJ2-5; 7 nucleotides match TRBD2. Germline CDR1 reads ENHRY; CDR2 reads SYGVKD. CDR3 length: 17 residues. J gave up 4 bases and V 8 bases, and 19 bases lay outside the gene matches.